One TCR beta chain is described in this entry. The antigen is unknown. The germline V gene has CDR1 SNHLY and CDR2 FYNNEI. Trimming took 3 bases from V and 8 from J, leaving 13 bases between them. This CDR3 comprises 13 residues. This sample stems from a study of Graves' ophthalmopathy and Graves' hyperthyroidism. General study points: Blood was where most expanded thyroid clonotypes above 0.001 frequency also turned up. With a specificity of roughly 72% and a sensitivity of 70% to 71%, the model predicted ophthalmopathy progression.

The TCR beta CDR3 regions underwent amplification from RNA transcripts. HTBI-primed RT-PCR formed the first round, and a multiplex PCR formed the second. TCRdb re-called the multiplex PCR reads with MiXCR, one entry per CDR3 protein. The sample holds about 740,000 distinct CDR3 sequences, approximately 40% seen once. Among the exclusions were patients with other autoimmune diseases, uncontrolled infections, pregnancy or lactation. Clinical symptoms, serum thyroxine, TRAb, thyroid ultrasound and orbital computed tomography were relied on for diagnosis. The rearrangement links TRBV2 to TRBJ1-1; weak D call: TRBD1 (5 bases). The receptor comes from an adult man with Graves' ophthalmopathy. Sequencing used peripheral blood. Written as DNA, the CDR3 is TGTGCCAGCAGTGATGGGGGACTCCACGAAGCTTTCTTT. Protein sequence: CASSDGGLHEAFF.